This is a list of T cell receptor beta chains from one sample in a study of T cell responses to AZD1222 COVID-19 vaccine. Measured with immunoSEQ multiplex PCR; TCRdb has only the in-frame clones, and not every one. The data contain about 150,000 clones, 86% of them singletons. This material consisted of peripheral blood, taken on day 0 of MenACWY control vaccination. The receptor set was obtained from an adult in good health. Each CDR3 is given with its conserved first and last residue. Fields, in order: D gene, clone size, V gene, J gene, CDR3 DNA, CDR3 protein. D genes are given only for firm matches. Size is stated for part of the rows, as once, few or many counts, or as a class when the clone is expanded.

TRBD2,.,TRBV4-2,TRBJ2-7,TGTGCCAGCAGCCAGCGGCGGCTAGCGGGAGGGGGCCCCTACGAGCAGTACTTC,CASSQRRLAGGGPYEQYF
.,.,TRBV28,TRBJ1-2,TGTGCCAGCAGTTTATCGATGAGGGGAGGGGGCTACACCTTC,CASSLSMRGGGYTF
.,.,TRBV11-2,TRBJ2-2,TGTGCCAGCAGCTTAGCAGGGATGAACACCGGGGAGCTGTTTTTT,CASSLAGMNTGELFF
.,few,TRBV19,TRBJ1-5,TGTGCCAGTAGTATAACCGGGAGTGACAATCAGCCCCAGCATTTT,CASSITGSDNQPQHF
.,once,TRBV2,TRBJ1-2,TGTGCCAGCAGTGCGTTTGGCTACACCTTC,CASSAFGYTF
TRBD1,.,TRBV7-6,TRBJ2-3,TGTGCCAGCAGCTTCCCAGCCGGGACAGGGATCGCAGATACGCAGTATTTT,CASSFPAGTGIADTQYF
TRBD1,.,TRBV5-1,TRBJ1-1,TGCGCCAGCAGCTTCGGACAGGTCCTCGTGAACACTGAAGCTTTCTTT,CASSFGQVLVNTEAFF
.,.,TRBV7-2,TRBJ2-5,TGTGCCAGCAGGCGTAGCGGCCAAGAGACCCAGTACTTC,CASRRSGQETQYF
TRBD2,.,TRBV10-3,TRBJ2-2,TGTGCCATTTCAATGGGCGGGAGTGGGCTGTTTTTT,CAISMGGSGLFF
.,.,TRBV27,TRBJ1-6,TGTGCCAGCAGTGAGGGGTGGCGTCTTGGATCACCCCTCCACTTT,CASSEGWRLGSPLHF
.,.,TRBV18,TRBJ1-1,TGTGCCAGCTCACGGACAGCCTCTGAAGCTTTCTTT,CASSRTASEAFF
TRBD1,few,TRBV27,TRBJ1-1,TGTGCCAGCAGTTTATCGAGGGCAGGGGGGACGAACACTGAAGCTTTCTTT,CASSLSRAGGTNTEAFF
TRBD1,.,TRBV5-6,TRBJ1-5,TGTGCCAGCAGCCCAGGGACAGGGGAGAGGCCCCAGCATTTT,CASSPGTGERPQHF
.,.,TRBV3-1/TRBV3-2,TRBJ2-7,TGTGCCAGCAGTTTCAACTACGAGCAGTACTTC,CASSFNYEQYF
.,.,TRBV7-3,TRBJ2-3,TGTGCCAGCAGCCCTCAGGGGTCTTCGGATACGCAGTATTTT,CASSPQGSSDTQYF
.,few,TRBV14,TRBJ2-2,TGTGCCAGCAGCCAAGTCCTTAGGGCGAACACCGGGGAGCTGTTTTTT,CASSQVLRANTGELFF
.,.,TRBV28,TRBJ1-2,TGTGCCAGCAGTTTAGGCAGGATAGGTGGCTACACCTTC,CASSLGRIGGYTF
TRBD2,.,TRBV7-8,TRBJ2-5,TGTGCCAGCAGCTTATGGGGCGGGGGGACCCAAGAGACCCAGTACTTC,CASSLWGGGTQETQYF
.,.,TRBV6-5,TRBJ1-4,TGTGCCAGCAGACCCTCGCCCAGACCGAATGAAAAACTGTTTTTT,CASRPSPRPNEKLFF
.,.,TRBV2,TRBJ2-1,TGTGCCAGCAGTGATTTCAATGAGCAGTTCTTC,CASSDFNEQFF
TRBD2,.,TRBV5-1,TRBJ2-2,TGCGCCAGCAGCTTGAGGCTAGCGGGGACAAAAGGGAACACCGGGGAGCTGTTTTTT,CASSLRLAGTKGNTGELFF
.,.,TRBV29-1,TRBJ2-1,TGCAGCGTTGCGGGTAACTACAATGAGCAGTTCTTC,CSVAGNYNEQFF
.,few,TRBV21-1,TRBJ1-2,TGTGCCAGCAGCAAAGGGGGCCAGGGGAGAGGTGGCTACACCTTC,CASSKGGQGRGGYTF
.,.,TRBV13,TRBJ2-3,TGTGCCAGCAGTTCAACGGGGGTAATAGCGGTTGACACAGATACGCAGTATTTT,CASSSTGVIAVDTDTQYF
.,.,TRBV5-1,TRBJ1-2,TGCGCCAGCAGCTTGGCCGACGGGGACTATGGCTACACCTTC,CASSLADGDYGYTF
.,.,TRBV6-1,TRBJ1-1,TGTGCCAGCAGTGAACGGAGGAGGGACACTGAAGCTTTCTTT,CASSERRRDTEAFF
.,.,TRBV5-6,TRBJ2-5,TGTGCCAGCAGCCGGGGGACCGTTCAAGAGACCCAGTACTTC,CASSRGTVQETQYF
.,.,TRBV30,TRBJ2-1,TGTGCCTGGAGTACGACAGTGATAGTATACAATGAGCAGTTCTTC,CAWSTTVIVYNEQFF
.,.,TRBV6-5,TRBJ2-2,TGTGCCAGCAGACCGACCGGTAGCACCGGGGAGCTGTTTTTT,CASRPTGSTGELFF
.,.,TRBV6-2/TRBV6-3,TRBJ1-1,TGTGCCAGCAGTTACTCGATGAGGACAGTGAACAGTGAAGCTTTCTTT,CASSYSMRTVNSEAFF
TRBD1,.,TRBV6-5,TRBJ1-2,TGTGCCAGCCTGACAGGGGATGGCGGCTACACCTTC,CASLTGDGGYTF
TRBD1,.,TRBV7-6,TRBJ1-1,TGTGCCAGCAGCCAACCCGGAGGGGGCGTAAACACTGAAGCTTTCTTT,CASSQPGGGVNTEAFF
.,.,TRBV7-9,TRBJ2-1,TGTGCCAGCAGCTTACCGAACACTAGAGAAACTGAGCAGTTCTTC,CASSLPNTRETEQFF
.,.,TRBV6-2/TRBV6-3,TRBJ1-3,TGTGCCAGCAGTTACTCCTCGGACGGCTCTGGAAACACCATATATTTT,CASSYSSDGSGNTIYF
.,.,TRBV5-6,TRBJ2-1,TGTGCCAGCAGCGACAGTACGAACAATGAGCAGTTCTTC,CASSDSTNNEQFF
TRBD2,.,TRBV10-3,TRBJ2-2,TGTGCCATCAGTTCAGTTCGCGGGAGGGCCTACGGGGAGCTGTTTTTT,CAISSVRGRAYGELFF
.,.,TRBV7-8,TRBJ1-1,TGTGCCAGCAGCTTAGACCTTCCAGGCTGGGGCAAAGTGACTGAAGCTTTCTTT,CASSLDLPGWGKVTEAFF
.,.,TRBV2,TRBJ2-1,TGTGCCAGCAGTTATAGCAATGAGCAGTTCTTC,CASSYSNEQFF
TRBD1,few,TRBV19,TRBJ1-2,TGTGCCAGTAGTATAAGGGGACAGGGGATGAGAAGCTATGGCTACACCTTC,CASSIRGQGMRSYGYTF
.,.,TRBV5-1,TRBJ1-4,TGCGCCAGCAGCTTGGCCCCGAGGGGCGGTAGCACAACCGCAACTAATGAAAAACTGTTTTTT,CASSLAPRGGSTTATNEKLFF
TRBD1,.,TRBV7-9,TRBJ2-5,TGTGCCAGCAGCCGGGACAGGAGTCAAGAGACCCAGTACTTC,CASSRDRSQETQYF
.,.,TRBV14,TRBJ1-1,TGTGCCAGCAGCCAATTAGGGGCGAACACTGAAGCTTTCTTT,CASSQLGANTEAFF
TRBD1,.,TRBV7-2,TRBJ2-6,TGTGCCAGCAGCTTAGTGACAGGGTTAAGGGGGGCCAACGTCCTGACTTTC,CASSLVTGLRGANVLTF
.,.,TRBV19,TRBJ2-1,TGTGCCAGTTCCCCCGGGACCGATTACAATGAGCAGTTCTTC,CASSPGTDYNEQFF
TRBD1,.,TRBV12-3/TRBV12-4,TRBJ1-5,TGTGCCAGCAGTAGACAGGGGGATCAGCCCCAGCATTTT,CASSRQGDQPQHF
.,.,TRBV19,TRBJ1-5,TGTGCCAGTAGTATAGATCAAACGGTGGGGTTAGGACAGCCCCAGCATTTT,CASSIDQTVGLGQPQHF